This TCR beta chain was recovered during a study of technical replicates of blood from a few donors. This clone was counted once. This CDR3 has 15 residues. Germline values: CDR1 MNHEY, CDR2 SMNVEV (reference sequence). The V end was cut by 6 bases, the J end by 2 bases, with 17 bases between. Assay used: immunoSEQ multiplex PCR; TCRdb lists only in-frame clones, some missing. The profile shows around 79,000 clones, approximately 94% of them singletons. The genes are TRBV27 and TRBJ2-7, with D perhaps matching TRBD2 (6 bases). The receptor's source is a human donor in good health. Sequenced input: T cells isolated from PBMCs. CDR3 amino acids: CASRDPIGRTYEQYF. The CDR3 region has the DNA TGTGCCAGCAGGGACCCGATTGGGAGGACCTACGAGCAGTACTTC.